The source of this T cell receptor beta chain is a study of T cell clonality in common variable immunodeficiency. The protocol was immunoSEQ multiplex PCR, while the TCRdb copy is restricted to in-frame clones and leaves out a portion. This sample carries about 37,000 clones, none of them present only once. CDR1 and CDR2 from the germline V gene are SEHNR and FQNEAQ (reference sequence). The CDR3 has 15 residues. Both groups were predominantly of Caucasian heritage. Heparinized whole blood, 5 to 8 ml, came from each donor. In regard to this clone: Its antigen is undetermined. The DNA ends 3 residues before the CDR3 does, and the rest of the CDR3 is filled in from the germline J gene.

Points from the study as a whole: CVID subjects showed higher TCRbeta clonality than healthy controls. Reportedly, TCR beta sequences from common variable immunodeficiency showed fewer deletions and N-nucleotide insertions.

The sample comprised peripheral blood mononuclear cells. The sequence was collected from a person aged 18 to 75 in good health. The rearrangement joins TRBV7-9 to TRBJ2-3, with a tentative D call TRBD1 (5 bases). CDR3 sequence: CASTVRGAPQETQYF. CDR3 bases read: TGTGCCAGCACCGTTAGGGGCGCTCCGCAAGAGACG. Filled out from reference TRBV7-9 and TRBJ2-3, the complete variable domain reads DTGVSQNPRHKITKRGQNVTFRCDPISEHNRLYWYRQTLGQGPEFLTYFQNEAQLEKSRLLSDRFSAERPKGSFSTLEIQRTEQGDSAMYLCASTVRGAPQETQYFGPGTRLTVL.